The 17 T cell receptor beta chains given below trace back to one sample, sequenced in a study of cytomegalovirus exposure and HLA in healthy donors. Using immunoSEQ multiplex PCR, the repertoire was profiled, and TCRdb retains in-frame clones only, with some absent. The sample has about 160,000 clones; approximately 89% are singletons. The specimen sequenced was PBMCs. These receptors all come from a man aged 18-30 years in good health and CMV-seropositive.

The chain joins TRBV29-1 to TRBJ2-6; the D gene is possibly TRBD2 (5 bases). CDR3 length: 16 amino acids. The germline V gene has CDR1 SQVTM and CDR2 ANQGSEA. V lost 4 bases to trimming and J lost 1 base, with 14 bases between them. The CDR3 sequence is CSVVRVLLSGANVLTF. In nucleotides, the CDR3 is TGCAGCGTTGTGCGGGTATTACTGTCTGGGGCCAACGTCCTGACTTTC.

V usage is TRBV6-5 and J usage is TRBJ1-1, with a weak D call TRBD1 (5 bases). The CDR3 totals 15 residues. CDR1 is MNHEY, CDR2 SVGAGI, per germline. V lost 4 bases and J lost 4, with 16 bases in between. CDR3 DNA: TGTGCCAGCAGTTCTAGGGGTTGGAACTTCACTGAAGCTTTCTTT. This gives the protein CASSSRGWNFTEAFF.

The chain is built from TRBV7-8 and TRBJ2-7; TRBD2 might be the D (7 bases). Germline CDR1 reads SGHVS; CDR2 reads FQNEAQ. Trimming left V 2 bases short and J 6 bases short, with 14 bases between. CDR3 size: 14 residues. CDR3 in amino acids: CASSLISGGPEQYF. Written as DNA, the CDR3 is TGTGCCAGCAGCTTAATCTCCGGGGGGCCCGAGCAGTACTTC.

The CDR3 sequence: CASRRGESSYEQYF. DNA for the CDR3: TGTGCCAGCAGAAGGGGCGAAAGCTCCTACGAGCAGTACTTC. This sequence joins TRBV6-5 and TRBJ2-7; a possible D gene is TRBD1 (5 bases). Germline assignment: CDR1 MNHEY and CDR2 SVGAGI. V was pared by 6 bases and J by 0 bases, with 12 bases between. The CDR3 sequence is 14 residues long.

The CDR3, as DNA: TGTGCCAGCAGACCGCCGGGACAGGGTACTGGCTACACCTTC. Its protein is CASRPPGQGTGYTF. This chain links TRBV11-2 with TRBJ1-2; 9 bases fit TRBD1. The length of the CDR3 is 14 residues. The germline V gene encodes CDR1 SGHAT and CDR2 FQNNGV. With 6 bases clipped from V and 7 bases from J, the junction kept 9 bases outside the gene matches.

The chain recombines TRBV7-9 with TRBJ2-5; D might be TRBD1 (6 bases). CDR3 size: 14 residues. Trimming shortened V by 0 bases and J by 4 bases, and 9 bases separated the two germline ends. CDR1 is SEHNR and CDR2 is FQNEAQ in the germline V gene (reference sequence). The CDR3 loop reads CASSLAQGRETQYF. CDR3 nucleotides: TGTGCCAGCAGCTTAGCGCAGGGGAGAGAGACCCAGTACTTC.

This clone occurred once. V gene TRBV27 combines with J gene TRBJ2-5; the match to TRBD2 covers 14 bases. J gave up 5 bases and V 5 bases, and 25 bases lay outside the gene matches. This CDR3 region has 22 residues. Germline CDR1 is MNHEY and CDR2 is SMNVEV (reference sequence). The CDR3 nucleotides are TGTGCCAGCAGTCTGGGGAACCAGGGCCGACTAGCGGGAGGGCTGTCGGGCGAGACCCAGTACTTC. It specifies CASSLGNQGRLAGGLSGETQYF.

Concerning this clone itself: A read error may account for a junction end that differs from germline. This rearrangement joins TRBV28 to TRBJ1-1; D gene unclear. Germline CDR1 reads MDHEN; CDR2 reads SYDVKM. The CDR3 contains 9 residues. CDR3 nucleotides: TGTGCCAGCAGCCCTGCACAGAGCTTT. Translation gives CASSPAQSF. Filled out from reference TRBV28 and TRBJ1-1, the complete variable domain reads DVKVTQSSRYLVKRTGEKVFLECVQDMDHENMFWYRQDPGLGLRLIYFSYDVKMKEKGDIPEGYSVSREKKERFSLILESASTNQTSMYLCASSPAQSFGQGTRLTVV.

The chain carries TRBV7-9 and TRBJ2-7, with 7 bases aligning to TRBD2. Germline-derived CDR1 and CDR2 are SEHNR and FQNEAQ (reference sequence). This CDR3 has 17 residues. With 4 bases clipped from V and 3 bases from J, the junction kept 15 bases outside the gene matches. This chain's CDR3 is CASSSPSAGPTFYEQYF. The CDR3 bases are TGTGCCAGCAGCTCCCCCTCAGCGGGACCCACCTTCTACGAGCAGTACTTC.

This clone was recorded once. V and J are TRBV9 and TRBJ2-7, with 9 bases that match TRBD1. V shed 4 bases, J shed 3 bases, and the junction held 5 bases outside the gene matches. The CDR3 has 14 residues. Germline V gene sequence: CDR1 SGDLS, CDR2 YYNGEE. In DNA, the CDR3 is TGTGCCAGCAGCCCCGCGGACAGGGGCTACGAGCAGTACTTC. It specifies CASSPADRGYEQYF.

The V call is TRBV15, the J call TRBJ1-1, with 10 bases identical to TRBD1. V shed 1 base and J 0 bases; nucleotides not matched to a gene: 2. CDR3 length: 16 residues. Germline V gives CDR1 LNHNV, CDR2 YYDKDF (reference sequence). This chain's CDR3 is CATSRGDRGVNTEAFF. The CDR3, as DNA: TGTGCCACCAGCAGAGGGGACAGGGGAGTGAACACTGAAGCTTTCTTT.

This chain uses TRBV5-1 with TRBJ1-1; 8 nucleotides match TRBD1. Germline values: CDR1 SGHRS, CDR2 YFSETQ. The CDR3 runs 15 residues. The V segment lost 4 bases and the J segment 0 bases; nucleotides outside the gene matches: 5. CDR3 loop: CASSPAGGLNTEAFF. CDR3 in DNA: TGCGCCAGCAGCCCCGCAGGGGGCTTGAACACTGAAGCTTTCTTT. The full variable domain, its missing parts supplied by reference TRBV5-1 and TRBJ1-1, is KAGVTQTPRYLIKTRGQQVTLSCSPISGHRSVSWYQQTPGQGLQFLFEYFSETQRNKGNFPGRFSGRQFSNSRSEMNVSTLELGDSALYLCASSPAGGLNTEAFFGQGTRLTVV.

CDR3 in DNA: TGTGCTAGTGGTAGAGACAGGGGCCCACTCCTCACCGCAGATACGCAGTATTTT. This sequence encodes CASGRDRGPLLTADTQYF. The chain employs TRBV12-5 and TRBJ2-3; 8 bases line up with TRBD1. Germline V gene lookup returns CDR1 LGHNT and CDR2 FRNRAP. Germline trimming cut 5 bases from V and 4 bases from J; bases unmatched to any gene: 17. This CDR3 region has 18 residues.

The chain carries TRBV14 and TRBJ1-1; 8 bases agree with TRBD1. Germline V gene lookup returns CDR1 SGHDN and CDR2 FVKESK. CDR3 length equals 20 residues. Germline trimming cut 1 base from V and 0 bases from J; bases unmatched to any gene: 16. In DNA, the CDR3 is TGTGCCAGCAGCCAAGCTTACGTACAATCAGGGGGCTATATGAACACTGAAGCTTTCTTT. It is translated as CASSQAYVQSGGYMNTEAFF.

The chain combines TRBV19 with TRBJ2-7; D perhaps matches TRBD1 (6 bases). The CDR3 covers 12 residues. With 8 bases removed from V and 6 bases from J, the gap between germline ends came to 14 bases. Germline values: CDR1 LNHDA, CDR2 SQIVND (reference sequence). The CDR3 nucleotides are TGTGCCAGTTCTACAGGGCGAGGCGAGCAGTACTTC. Translating gives CASSTGRGEQYF. Full variable domain (remainder filled in from reference TRBV19 and TRBJ2-7): DGGITQSPKYLFRKEGQNVTLSCEQNLNHDAMYWYRQDPGQGLRLIYYSQIVNDFQKGDIAEGYSVSREKKESFPLTVTSAQKNPTAFYLCASSTGRGEQYFGPGTRLTVT.

V usage is TRBV7-3 and J usage is TRBJ2-1; a weak D match, TRBD1 (6 bases). The CDR3 covers 14 residues. The V and J ends lost 3 bases and 8 bases respectively, with 14 bases between them. CDR1 is SGHTA, CDR2 FQGTGA, per germline. The chain's CDR3 is CASSLFGGEDEQFF. The CDR3 DNA sequence: TGTGCCAGCAGCTTGTTTGGGGGCGAGGATGAGCAGTTCTTC.

The CDR3 region has the DNA TGCAGCGTTGGGGGCCTCGGGACAGGGAGGGAAAAACTGTTTTTT. Translated, it gives CSVGGLGTGREKLFF. The chain is built from TRBV29-1 and TRBJ1-4; 9 bases are a match to TRBD1. The V segment lost 4 bases and the J segment 8 bases; nucleotides outside the gene matches: 11. The CDR3 covers 15 residues. CDR1 SQVTM and CDR2 ANQGSEA come from the germline V gene.